This TCR beta chain was retrieved from a study of blood T cell repertoires in COVID-19. About the research overall: Samples taken during acute and convalescent COVID-19 were collected in the United States, Italy and Spain.

Enrolled through a virtual design, the participants were between roughly 18 and 90 years of age and came from some 25 US areas. As handled by the study authors: By means of reference gene primer amplification, nucleated cell counts were estimated. Here immunoSEQ multiplex PCR was the method, and the copy in TCRdb shows in-frame clones only, minus some. Clone size and V and J calls were adopted from that table, with D and trimming inferred from the DNA. Among some 150,000 clones listed, around 84% were seen once. The CDR3 spans 15 residues. V gave up 7 bases and J gave up 4 bases; unmatched junction bases: 6. Germline CDR1 reads LNHDA; CDR2 reads SQIVND (reference sequence).

Sequenced: PBMCs or T cells enriched from blood (not recorded which). The gene calls are TRBV19 and TRBJ2-2; 10 nucleotides line up with TRBD1. The receptor was isolated from a man in his forties or fifties who had recovered from COVID-19. CDR3 in DNA: TGTGCCAGTACCGACAGGGGGCGTTTCACCGGGGAGCTGTTTTTT. Its translation is CASTDRGRFTGELFF.